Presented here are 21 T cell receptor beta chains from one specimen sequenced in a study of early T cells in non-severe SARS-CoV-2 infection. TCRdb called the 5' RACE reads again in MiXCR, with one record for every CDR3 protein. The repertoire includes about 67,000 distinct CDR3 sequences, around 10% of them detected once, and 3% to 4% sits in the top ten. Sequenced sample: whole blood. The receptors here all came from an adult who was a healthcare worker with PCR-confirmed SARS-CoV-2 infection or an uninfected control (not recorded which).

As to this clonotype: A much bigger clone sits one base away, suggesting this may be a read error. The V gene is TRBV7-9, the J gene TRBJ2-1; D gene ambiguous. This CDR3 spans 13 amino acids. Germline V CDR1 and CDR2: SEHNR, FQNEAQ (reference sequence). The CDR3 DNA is TGTGCCAGCAGCCGTGCCCTAACAAATGAGCAGATCTTC. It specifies CASSRALTNEQIF.

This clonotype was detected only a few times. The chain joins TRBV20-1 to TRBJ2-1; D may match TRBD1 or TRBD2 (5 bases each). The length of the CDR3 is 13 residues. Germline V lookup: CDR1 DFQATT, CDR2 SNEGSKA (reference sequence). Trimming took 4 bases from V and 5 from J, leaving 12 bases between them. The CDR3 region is CSATKGTDNEQFF. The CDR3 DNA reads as TGCAGTGCTACCAAAGGGACGGACAATGAGCAGTTCTTC.

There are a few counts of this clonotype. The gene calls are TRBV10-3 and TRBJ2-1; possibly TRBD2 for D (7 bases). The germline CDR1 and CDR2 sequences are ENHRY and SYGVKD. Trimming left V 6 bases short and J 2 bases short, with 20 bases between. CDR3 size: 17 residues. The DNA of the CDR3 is TGTGCCATCAGCTGGAAGAACAGGGAGGGGACCTACAATGAGCAGTTCTTC. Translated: CAISWKNREGTYNEQFF.

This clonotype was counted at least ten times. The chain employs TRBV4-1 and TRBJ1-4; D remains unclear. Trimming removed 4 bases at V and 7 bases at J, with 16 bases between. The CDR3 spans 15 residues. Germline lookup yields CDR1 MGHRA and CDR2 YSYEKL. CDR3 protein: CASSPAGTGGEKLFF. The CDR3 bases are TGCGCCAGCAGCCCTGCCGGAACGGGTGGTGAAAAACTGTTTTTT.

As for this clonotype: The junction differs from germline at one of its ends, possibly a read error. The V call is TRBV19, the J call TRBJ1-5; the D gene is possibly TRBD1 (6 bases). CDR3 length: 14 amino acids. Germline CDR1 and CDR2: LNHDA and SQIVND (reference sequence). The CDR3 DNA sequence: TGTGCCAGAAAACGAACAGGGTTTAATCAGCCCCAACATTTT. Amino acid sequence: CARKRTGFNQPQHF.

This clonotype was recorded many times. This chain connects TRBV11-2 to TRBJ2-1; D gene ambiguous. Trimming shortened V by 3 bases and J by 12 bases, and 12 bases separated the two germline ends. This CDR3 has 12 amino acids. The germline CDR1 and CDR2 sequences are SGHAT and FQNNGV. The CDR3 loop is CASSLDGKGQFF. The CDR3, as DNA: TGTGCCAGCAGCTTGGACGGCAAGGGGCAGTTCTTC.

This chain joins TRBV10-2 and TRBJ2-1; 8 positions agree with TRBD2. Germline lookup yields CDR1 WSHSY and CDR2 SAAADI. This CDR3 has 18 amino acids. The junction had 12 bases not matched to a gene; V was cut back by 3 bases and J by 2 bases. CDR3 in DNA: TGCGCCAGCAGTGATTCTATATCGGGCGGGGGGACCTACAATGAGCAGTTCTTC. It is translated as CASSDSISGGGTYNEQFF.

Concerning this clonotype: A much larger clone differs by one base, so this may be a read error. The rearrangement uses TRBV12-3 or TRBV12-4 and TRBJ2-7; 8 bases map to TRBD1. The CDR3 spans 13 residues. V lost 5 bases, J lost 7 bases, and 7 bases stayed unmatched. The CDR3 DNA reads TGTGCCAGCAGTGGACAGGGCCGTGGAGAGCAGTACTTC. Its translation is CASSGQGRGEQYF.

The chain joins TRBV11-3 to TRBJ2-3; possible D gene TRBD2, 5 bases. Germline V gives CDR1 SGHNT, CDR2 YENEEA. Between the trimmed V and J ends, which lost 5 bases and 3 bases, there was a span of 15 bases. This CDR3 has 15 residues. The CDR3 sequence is CASSPLGVVTDTQYF. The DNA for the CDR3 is TGTGCCAGCAGCCCACTCGGGGTTGTTACAGATACGCAGTATTTT.

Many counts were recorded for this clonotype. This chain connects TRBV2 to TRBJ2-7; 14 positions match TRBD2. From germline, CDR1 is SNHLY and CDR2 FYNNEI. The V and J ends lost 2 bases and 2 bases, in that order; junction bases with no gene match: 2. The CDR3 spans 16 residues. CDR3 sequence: CASSEPTSGRAYEQYF. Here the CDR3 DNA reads TGTGCCAGCAGTGAACCGACTAGCGGGAGGGCCTACGAGCAGTACTTC.

Here the CDR3 DNA reads TGTGCCAGCTCACCCGATCCCGGGACAGCTGTCTCCTACGAGCAGTACTTC. It encodes CASSPDPGTAVSYEQYF. This chain connects TRBV18 to TRBJ2-7, with 7 bases matching TRBD1. Germline V gene sequence: CDR1 KGHSH, CDR2 LQKENI. The CDR3 runs 17 residues. The V gene end was trimmed by 3 bases and the J gene end by 0 bases; junction bases not matched to a gene: 11. Based on the CDR3 plus reference TRBV18 and TRBJ2-7, the full variable domain is NAGVMQNPRHLVRRRGQEARLRCSPMKGHSHVYWYRQLPEEGLKFMVYLQKENIIDESGMPKERFSAEFPKEGPSILRIQQVVRGDSAAYFCASSPDPGTAVSYEQYFGPGTRLTVT.

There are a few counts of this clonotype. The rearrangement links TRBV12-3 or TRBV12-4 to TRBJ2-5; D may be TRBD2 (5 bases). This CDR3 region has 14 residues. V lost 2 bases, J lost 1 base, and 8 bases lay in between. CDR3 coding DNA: TGTGCCAGCAGTTTAAGCGGAGGCCAAGAGACCCAGTACTTC. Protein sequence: CASSLSGGQETQYF.

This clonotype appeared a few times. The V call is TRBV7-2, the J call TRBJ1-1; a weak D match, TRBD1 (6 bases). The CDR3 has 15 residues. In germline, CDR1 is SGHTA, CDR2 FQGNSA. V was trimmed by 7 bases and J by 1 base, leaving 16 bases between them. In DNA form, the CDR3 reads TGTGCCAGCACCAGACGCAGGGGACCGAACACTGAAGCTTTCTTT. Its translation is CASTRRRGPNTEAFF. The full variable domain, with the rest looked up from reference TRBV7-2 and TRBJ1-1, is GAGVSQSPSNKVTEKGKDVELRCDPISGHTALYWYRQSLGQGLEFLIYFQGNSAPDKSGLPSDRFSAERTGGSVSTLTIQRTQQEDSAVYLCASTRRRGPNTEAFFGQGTRLTVV.

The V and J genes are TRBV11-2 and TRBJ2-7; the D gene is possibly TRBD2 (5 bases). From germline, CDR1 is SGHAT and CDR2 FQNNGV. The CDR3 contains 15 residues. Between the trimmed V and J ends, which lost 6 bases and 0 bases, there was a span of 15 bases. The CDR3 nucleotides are TGTGCCAGCAGTTCCTCTAGCCTCCTCTCCTACGAGCAGTACTTC. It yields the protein CASSSSSLLSYEQYF.

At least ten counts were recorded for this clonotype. The CDR3 sequence: CASSGWRTSNQPQHF. The CDR3 coding sequence is TGTGCCAGCAGTGGATGGAGAACGAGCAATCAGCCCCAGCATTTT. The chain has TRBV2 and TRBJ1-5; the D is unclear. Germline V lookup: CDR1 SNHLY, CDR2 FYNNEI. Trimming pared 4 bases from V and 1 base from J, leaving 11 bases between. CDR3 length: 15 amino acids.

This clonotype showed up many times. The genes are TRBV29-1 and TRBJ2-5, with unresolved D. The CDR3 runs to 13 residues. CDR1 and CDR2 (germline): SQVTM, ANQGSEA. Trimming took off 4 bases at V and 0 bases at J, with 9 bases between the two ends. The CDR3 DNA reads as TGCAGCGTTGCACTGGAAAACCAAGAGACCCAGTACTTC. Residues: CSVALENQETQYF.

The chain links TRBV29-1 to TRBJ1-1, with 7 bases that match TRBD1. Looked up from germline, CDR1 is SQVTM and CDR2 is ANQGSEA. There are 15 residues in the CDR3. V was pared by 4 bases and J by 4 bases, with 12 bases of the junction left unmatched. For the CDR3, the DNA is TGCAGCGTTGCATTAACAGGGGTCTCGAGCACTGAAGCTTTCTTT. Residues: CSVALTGVSSTEAFF.

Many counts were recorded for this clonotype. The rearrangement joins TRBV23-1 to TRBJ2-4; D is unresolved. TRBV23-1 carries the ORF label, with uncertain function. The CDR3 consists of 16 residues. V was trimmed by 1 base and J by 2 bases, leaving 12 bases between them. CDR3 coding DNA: TGCGCCAGCAGTCAATGTGGTAGAGAACCCAAAAACATTCAGTACTTC. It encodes CASSQCGREPKNIQYF.

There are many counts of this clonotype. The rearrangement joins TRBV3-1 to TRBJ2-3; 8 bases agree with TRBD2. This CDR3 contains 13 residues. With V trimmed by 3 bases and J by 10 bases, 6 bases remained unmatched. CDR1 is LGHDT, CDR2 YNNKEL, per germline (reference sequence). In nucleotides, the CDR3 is TGTGCCAGCAGCCAGGTCATAGCGGGGCCGCAGTATTTT. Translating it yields CASSQVIAGPQYF.

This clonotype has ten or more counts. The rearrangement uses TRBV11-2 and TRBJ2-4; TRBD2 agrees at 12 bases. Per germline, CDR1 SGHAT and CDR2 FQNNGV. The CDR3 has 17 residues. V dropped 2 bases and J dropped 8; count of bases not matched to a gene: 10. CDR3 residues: CASSLSLAGGSRDIQYF. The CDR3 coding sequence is TGTGCCAGCAGCTTATCTCTAGCGGGAGGGTCCAGGGACATTCAGTACTTC.

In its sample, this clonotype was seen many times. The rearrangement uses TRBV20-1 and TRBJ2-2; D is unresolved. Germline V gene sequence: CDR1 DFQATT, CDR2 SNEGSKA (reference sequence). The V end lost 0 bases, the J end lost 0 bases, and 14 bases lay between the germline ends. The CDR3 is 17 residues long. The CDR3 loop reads CSARDVSSPSNTGELFF. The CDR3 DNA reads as TGCAGTGCTAGAGATGTTTCGAGCCCTTCGAACACCGGGGAGCTGTTTTTT.